This T cell receptor (beta chain) emerged from a study of T-cell reconstitution after alpha-beta-depleted transplantation in children. It was with unique molecular identifiers that the TCRbeta library was prepared. One entry per CDR3 protein, called by TCRdb with MiXCR from the PCR reads. The sample includes 450,000 to 600,000 distinct CDR3 sequences, around 17% of them seen just once. This clonotype was detected only a few times. V shed 3 bases, J shed 3 bases, and the junction held 6 bases outside the gene matches. CDR3 length equals 15 residues. The germline gives CDR1 SGHVS, CDR2 FQNEAQ. This TCR was sampled from a human donor who donated a stem cell graft to a child with acute lymphoblastic leukemia. This material consisted of PBMCs from the stem cell graft donor, taken from the stem cell graft. The chain couples TRBV7-8 to TRBJ2-7; the match to TRBD1 covers 9 bases. CDR3 in amino acids: CASSLKTGGIYEQYF. The DNA for the CDR3 is TGTGCCAGCAGCTTGAAGACAGGGGGTATCTACGAGCAGTACTTC.